These 21 T cell receptor beta chains were all obtained from the same sample, sequenced in a study of blood T cell repertoires in COVID-19. Generated by immunoSEQ multiplex PCR, the TCRdb table keeps only in-frame clones and is missing some. In the table there are about 98,000 clones, less than 85% of which are singletons. Sequencing input: peripheral blood. These receptors all stem from a man in his 70s with active or convalescent COVID-19.

This sequence joins TRBV10-2 and TRBJ1-1; D is perhaps TRBD1 (5 bases). The CDR3 spans 14 residues. Per the germline V gene, CDR1 is WSHSY and CDR2 is SAAADI. Between the trimmed V and J ends, which lost 2 bases and 4 bases, there was a span of 11 bases. The CDR3 sequence is CASSEGRVSTEAFF. The CDR3 DNA sequence: TGCGCCAGCAGTGAGGGCAGGGTGAGCACTGAAGCTTTCTTT.

J is TRBJ2-7 and V is TRBV2; TRBD1 is a possible D gene (6 bases). Germline lookup yields CDR1 SNHLY and CDR2 FYNNEI. Trimming removed 7 bases at V and 4 bases at J, with 17 bases between. The CDR3 contains 14 residues. The CDR3 DNA follows: TGTGCCAGCAATGGGGACACTTACCAATACGAGCAGTACTTC. Its translation is CASNGDTYQYEQYF.

V is TRBV24-1 and J is TRBJ2-1, with 7 bases matching TRBD2. This CDR3 region has 16 residues. V shed 3 bases and J 1 base; nucleotides not matched to a gene: 5. The germline V gene encodes CDR1 KGHDR and CDR2 SFDVKD. CDR3 protein: CATSDRQAGSYNEQFF. The CDR3 DNA reads TGTGCCACCAGTGATCGACAAGCGGGGTCCTACAATGAGCAGTTCTTC.

The CDR3 nucleotides read TGTGCCAGCAGTCTGTTGCGCCTTATGCTCCCTGAAGCTTTCTTT. Its protein product is CASSLLRLMLPEAFF. The genes are TRBV6-5 and TRBJ1-1; D ambiguous. V dropped 5 bases and J dropped 6 bases, with 19 bases sitting between them. The CDR3 runs 15 residues. Germline lookup yields CDR1 MNHEY and CDR2 SVGAGI.

This clone was seen only a few times. The chain has TRBV18 and TRBJ2-7, with D possibly TRBD2 on 6 matching bases. V was cut by 3 bases and J by 2 bases, with 11 bases left in between. This CDR3 contains 14 residues. Germline V CDR1 and CDR2: KGHSH, LQKENI. The CDR3 nucleotides read TGTGCCAGCTCACCGGGCGGGGCTCCCTACGAGCAGTACTTC. Translation gives CASSPGGAPYEQYF.

The chain carries TRBV6-2 or TRBV6-3 and TRBJ2-4, with D tentatively TRBD2 (6 bases). This CDR3 has 13 amino acids. Germline V CDR1 and CDR2: MNHEY, SVGEGT. Trimming removed 4 bases at V and 5 bases at J, with 9 bases between. Here the CDR3 reads CASSFPGENIQYF. The DNA of the CDR3 is TGTGCCAGCAGTTTTCCGGGGGAAAACATTCAGTACTTC.

The rearrangement links TRBV7-9 to TRBJ1-5; D not resolved. The V and J ends lost 3 bases and 5 bases respectively, with 14 bases between them. Germline CDR1 reads SEHNR; CDR2 reads FQNEAQ (reference sequence). There are 15 residues in the CDR3. The CDR3 spells CASSFGEIGHQPQHF. CDR3 nucleotide sequence: TGTGCCAGCAGCTTTGGGGAGATTGGGCATCAGCCCCAGCATTTT.

The chain combines TRBV18 with TRBJ1-1, with 11 bases aligning to TRBD1. Trimming cost V 6 bases and J 5 bases; bases outside gene matches: 5. Germline CDR1 and CDR2: KGHSH and LQKENI. The CDR3 is 14 amino acids. The CDR3 bases are TGTGCCAGCTCGGGGGACAGGGGGGTAACTGAAGCTTTCTTT. Its protein is CASSGDRGVTEAFF.

The chain links TRBV18 to TRBJ1-5, with TRBD1 matching 7 bases. In germline, CDR1 is KGHSH, CDR2 LQKENI. The CDR3 consists of 13 residues. V was clipped by 4 bases and J by 7 bases; unmatched bases: 4. DNA for the CDR3: TGTGCCAGCTCACTTACAGGGGACCAGCCCCAGCATTTT. Translation gives CASSLTGDQPQHF.

V and J are TRBV5-6 and TRBJ1-1, with D perhaps TRBD1 (5 bases). The CDR3 extends over 17 amino acids. Germline CDR1 reads SGHDT; CDR2 reads YYEEEE. Trimming left V 4 bases short and J 0 bases short, with 19 bases between. The DNA for the CDR3 is TGTGCCAGCAGCCGACCCCCGCAGTGGGGCGTGAACACTGAAGCTTTCTTT. It yields the protein CASSRPPQWGVNTEAFF.

The gene calls are TRBV6-6 and TRBJ2-2; tentative D call: TRBD2 (6 bases). Trimming left V 3 bases short and J 4 bases short, with 12 bases between. The CDR3 spans 15 residues. Per germline, CDR1 MNHNY and CDR2 SVGAGI (reference sequence). The CDR3 sequence: CASSYPGDRTGELFF. As DNA, the CDR3 is TGTGCCAGCAGTTATCCGGGGGATCGCACCGGGGAGCTGTTTTTT.

The V call is TRBV7-9, the J call TRBJ2-5, with TRBD2 identical over 7 bases. The CDR3 length is 15 residues. Per germline, CDR1 SEHNR and CDR2 FQNEAQ (reference sequence). Trimming took 7 bases from V and 2 from J; bases not matched to a gene: 10. The CDR3 nucleotides read TGTGCCAGCACCCTTGGCGGGGGACCTCAAGAGACCCAGTACTTC. It specifies CASTLGGGPQETQYF.

The rearrangement uses TRBV30 and TRBJ1-3, with 7 positions matching TRBD1. Losses at the gene ends were 2 bases for V and 4 bases for J; bases not matched to a gene: 5. Germline lookup yields CDR1 GTSNPN and CDR2 SVGIG (reference sequence). The CDR3 spans 14 residues. The CDR3 region is CAWSTTGVGNTIYF. CDR3 sequence (DNA): TGTGCCTGGAGTACCACAGGGGTCGGAAACACCATATATTTT.

The gene calls are TRBV2 and TRBJ2-6; D might be TRBD1 (6 bases). The CDR3 consists of 17 residues. The ends were cut back, 6 bases at V and 0 bases at J, with 15 bases in the middle. CDR1 and CDR2 (germline): SNHLY, FYNNEI. The CDR3 loop reads CASSPGGPTSGANVLTF. The CDR3 bases are TGTGCCAGCAGCCCTGGGGGCCCAACCTCTGGGGCCAACGTCCTGACTTTC.

This CDR3 reads CASSRQGGGGYTF. The CDR3 coding sequence is TGTGCCAGCAGCCGTCAGGGCGGCGGCGGCTACACCTTC. V and J are TRBV3-1 (or the pseudogene TRBV3-2) and TRBJ1-2; D is perhaps TRBD1 (5 bases). The CDR3 spans 13 residues. The germline V and J ends were trimmed by 4 bases and 8 bases, with 14 bases remaining between them. Germline V CDR1 and CDR2: LGHDT, YNNKEL (reference sequence).

The chain carries TRBV5-6 and TRBJ1-1; 9 nucleotides line up with TRBD1. Unmatched junction bases numbered 13, after V lost 4 bases and J lost 3 bases. Germline V gives CDR1 SGHDT, CDR2 YYEEEE. This CDR3 region has 17 residues. The CDR3 region has the DNA TGTGCCAGCAGCCTCCGAGGGACAGGGACTGGTTACACTGAAGCTTTCTTT. This sequence encodes CASSLRGTGTGYTEAFF.

The V and J genes are TRBV11-3 and TRBJ1-6; D remains unclear. The CDR3 totals 18 residues. The germline V gene encodes CDR1 SGHNT and CDR2 YENEEA. Trimming removed 0 bases at V and 10 bases at J, with 22 bases between. CDR3: CASSLDPLEGRTRSPLHF. CDR3 sequence (DNA): TGTGCCAGCAGCTTAGATCCCTTAGAGGGAAGAACTAGATCACCCCTCCACTTT.

The chain uses TRBV5-4 and TRBJ2-1; TRBD2 is a possible D gene (5 bases). The CDR3 covers 14 residues. From germline, CDR1 is SGHNT and CDR2 YYREEE (reference sequence). V was clipped by 4 bases and J by 7 bases, with 15 bases between them. CDR3: CASSLAGLSNEQFF. The DNA of the CDR3 is TGTGCCAGCAGCCTCGCGGGCCTTTCTAATGAGCAGTTCTTC. Full variable domain (missing parts from reference TRBV5-4 and TRBJ2-1): ETGVTQSPTHLIKTRGQQVTLRCSSQSGHNTVSWYQQALGQGPQFIFQYYREEENGRGNFPPRFSGLQFPNYSSELNVNALELDDSALYLCASSLAGLSNEQFFGPGTRLTVL.

In its sample, this clone was seen once. The chain couples TRBV2 to TRBJ2-1; 11 bases agree with TRBD1. V lost 1 base and J lost 16; bases outside the gene matches: 3. CDR3 length: 12 residues. The germline CDR1 and CDR2 sequences are SNHLY and FYNNEI. CDR3 protein: CASSEGGQGEFF. CDR3 sequence (DNA): TGTGCCAGCAGTGAAGGGGGACAGGGGGAATTCTTC. Complete variable domain (other parts from reference TRBV2 and TRBJ2-1): EPEVTQTPSHQVTQMGQEVILRCVPISNHLYFYWYRQILGQKVEFLVSFYNNEISEKSEIFDDQFSVERPDGSNFTLKIRSTKLEDSAMYFCASSEGGQGEFFGPGTRLTVL.

The chain carries TRBV3-1 (or the pseudogene TRBV3-2) and TRBJ2-3; possible D gene TRBD1, 6 bases. The V end lost 0 bases, the J end lost 2 bases, and 15 bases lay between the germline ends. This CDR3 is 17 amino acids long. Germline assignment: CDR1 LGHDT and CDR2 YNNKEL (reference sequence). DNA of the CDR3: TGTGCCAGCAGCCAAGAGGGTTGGGACACATTCACAGATACGCAGTATTTT. This codes for CASSQEGWDTFTDTQYF.

The chain has TRBV5-6 and TRBJ2-3; 8 nucleotides match TRBD2. V lost 0 bases and J lost 3; bases outside the gene matches: 12. Germline V gene lookup returns CDR1 SGHDT and CDR2 YYEEEE. The CDR3 spans 18 residues. The CDR3, as DNA: TGTGCCAGCAGCTTGGCGGCGGGCGGGGGGCTTCTGACAGATACGCAGTATTTT. Encoded protein: CASSLAAGGGLLTDTQYF.